This T cell receptor (beta chain) comes out of a study of T cells in Graves' hyperthyroidism and ophthalmopathy. In this sample, this clonotype turned up many times. Germline lookup yields CDR1 DFQATT and CDR2 SNEGSKA (reference sequence). The CDR3 sequence is 14 residues long. Amplification targeted TCR beta CDR3 regions from RNA transcripts. The study used the HTBI primer set for a first-round RT-PCR of the TCR CDR3. MiXCR was run by TCRdb on the multiplex PCR reads, yielding one entry per CDR3 protein. The sample holds some 620,000 distinct CDR3 sequences, under 20% seen once. The V gene is TRBV20-1, the J gene TRBJ2-3; weak D call: TRBD2 (6 bases). The sample taken for sequencing was blood. The sequence was collected from a woman in her twenties or thirties with Graves' hyperthyroidism. The CDR3, as DNA: TGCAGGCTGGCGGCGGGGACTAGCACAGATACGCAGTATTTT. Residues: CRLAAGTSTDTQYF.